This T cell receptor beta chain was retrieved from a study of a mutant IDH1 vaccine in newly diagnosed glioma. Using immunoSEQ multiplex PCR, the repertoire was profiled, and TCRdb retains in-frame clones only, with some absent. The sample lists approximately 32,000 clones; 45% to 70% were seen once. Time point here: week 5, during vaccination. The study gave 300 ug of mutant IDH1 20-mer peptide per vaccine dose, with topical imiquimod. Details on this clone: Its antigen remains unidentified.

CDR1 is DFQATT, CDR2 SNEGSKA, per germline (reference sequence). CDR3 length: 11 amino acids. The V and J ends lost 6 bases and 4 bases respectively, with 9 bases between them. The specimen was PBMCs, collected from a glioma patient whose treatment included an IDH1 peptide vaccine. The source is a woman between 18 and 30 years old with glioma. V usage is TRBV20-1 and J usage is TRBJ1-2; no clear D gene. CDR3 sequence: CSARAAYGYTF. As DNA, the CDR3 is TGCAGTGCACGCGCGGCCTATGGCTACACCTTC.